This is a list of T cell receptor beta chains from one sample in a study of blood T cell repertoires in COVID-19. Profiled with immunoSEQ multiplex PCR; TCRdb holds only in-frame clones, not every one. The sample contains a few hundred thousand clones, approximately 90% of which appear only once. Sequenced sample: peripheral blood. Receptors were obtained from an older woman with COVID-19, enrolled during active disease. Both conserved end residues are part of each CDR3. D genes are given only for firm matches. A row's size may be missing; if present it is once, few, many or a size class.

D gene: .; V gene: TRBV6-5; clone size: once; J gene: TRBJ1-4; CDR3 protein: CASSYSDRLTNEKLFF; CDR3 DNA: TGTGCCAGCAGTTACTCGGACAGACTTACAAATGAAAAACTGTTTTTT
D gene: .; V gene: TRBV30; clone size: .; J gene: TRBJ2-7; CDR3 protein: CAWSGGVNSYEQYF; CDR3 DNA: TGTGCCTGGAGTGGGGGGGTCAACTCCTACGAGCAGTACTTC
D gene: .; V gene: TRBV28; clone size: .; J gene: TRBJ1-6; CDR3 protein: CASQLAGSPSPLHF; CDR3 DNA: TGTGCCAGCCAGTTGGCAGGCTCCCCTTCACCCCTCCACTTT
D gene: .; V gene: TRBV15; clone size: few; J gene: TRBJ1-2; CDR3 protein: CATSRAEEYRDQGYTF; CDR3 DNA: TGTGCCACCAGCAGAGCGGAAGAGTACAGGGATCAGGGCTACACCTTC
D gene: TRBD1; V gene: TRBV5-6; clone size: .; J gene: TRBJ1-4; CDR3 protein: CASSLAAGTGNEKLFF; CDR3 DNA: TGTGCCAGCAGCTTGGCCGCCGGGACAGGAAATGAAAAACTGTTTTTT
D gene: TRBD2; V gene: TRBV5-1; clone size: .; J gene: TRBJ2-1; CDR3 protein: CASSLNGGADEQFF; CDR3 DNA: TGCGCCAGCAGCTTGAACGGGGGGGCCGATGAGCAGTTCTTC
D gene: TRBD2; V gene: TRBV25-1; clone size: .; J gene: TRBJ2-3; CDR3 protein: CASMPGRGRTDTQYF; CDR3 DNA: TGTGCCAGCATGCCCGGGAGGGGACGCACAGATACGCAGTATTTT
D gene: .; V gene: TRBV14; clone size: .; J gene: TRBJ1-6; CDR3 protein: CASSQDLRGSPLHF; CDR3 DNA: TGTGCCAGCAGCCAAGATCTGCGGGGCTCACCCCTCCACTTT
D gene: TRBD1; V gene: TRBV5-1; clone size: .; J gene: TRBJ2-2; CDR3 protein: CASSLVQGAITGELFF; CDR3 DNA: TGCGCCAGCAGCTTGGTTCAGGGGGCCATCACCGGGGAGCTGTTTTTT
D gene: .; V gene: TRBV12-3/TRBV12-4; clone size: once; J gene: TRBJ1-1; CDR3 protein: CASSPTGNTEAFF; CDR3 DNA: TGTGCCAGCAGTCCAACAGGGAACACTGAAGCTTTCTTT
D gene: .; V gene: TRBV11-2; clone size: .; J gene: TRBJ2-7; CDR3 protein: CASSSLRGPYEQYF; CDR3 DNA: TGTGCCAGCAGCTCCCTTAGGGGCCCCTACGAGCAGTACTTC